The 30 T cell receptor beta chains below all came from one sample that was sequenced in a study of response to subunit inactivated influenza vaccine. MiXCR, run by TCRdb on the RT-PCR reads, gives a single entry per CDR3 protein. This table holds a few hundred thousand distinct CDR3 sequences, over 9.5% found once. Here the sequenced sample was PBMCs from blood, taken 45 days after vaccination. All receptors come from a man in his fifties who received an inactivated influenza vaccine.

The CDR3 DNA sequence: TGCGCCAGCAGCTTGGCCATATTAGCGGGGGAGATCACAGATACGCAGTATTTT. It specifies CASSLAILAGEITDTQYF. This chain links TRBV5-1 with TRBJ2-3; 9 positions agree with TRBD2. The CDR3 covers 18 residues. CDR1 and CDR2 (germline): SGHRS, YFSETQ. J lost 2 bases, V lost 0 bases, and 10 bases had no gene match.

This clonotype was counted a few times. The chain links TRBV11-2 to TRBJ2-7; D is possibly TRBD1 (5 bases). Germline-derived CDR1 and CDR2 are SGHAT and FQNNGV. This CDR3 is 16 amino acids long. Trimming shortened V by 2 bases and J by 3 bases, and 17 bases separated the two germline ends. The CDR3 loop reads CASSLFRLGQGYEQYF. The CDR3 DNA reads as TGTGCCAGCAGCTTATTTAGGCTGGGGCAGGGCTACGAGCAGTACTTC.

This clonotype was seen ten or more times. The chain carries TRBV28 and TRBJ2-1; a possible D gene is TRBD2 (6 bases). The germline V gene has CDR1 MDHEN and CDR2 SYDVKM. The CDR3 has 15 residues. Trimming stripped 4 bases from V and 8 bases from J, with 18 bases between. The CDR3 DNA reads TGTGCCAGCAGTTATCCAGCCAGCCCTAGCGATGAGCAGTTCTTC. Residues: CASSYPASPSDEQFF. Based on the CDR3 plus reference TRBV28 and TRBJ2-1, the full variable domain is DVKVTQSSRYLVKRTGEKVFLECVQDMDHENMFWYRQDPGLGLRLIYFSYDVKMKEKGDIPEGYSVSREKKERFSLILESASTNQTSMYLCASSYPASPSDEQFFGPGTRLTVL.

The chain joins TRBV6-1 to TRBJ2-1; 12 positions agree with TRBD2. V lost 6 bases, J lost 8 bases, and 11 bases stayed unmatched. The CDR3 spans 16 residues. Germline V gene sequence: CDR1 MNHNS, CDR2 SASEGT. CDR3 in amino acids: CASRGTTSGSLHEQFF. The CDR3 bases are TGTGCCAGCAGGGGGACGACTAGCGGGAGTTTGCATGAGCAGTTCTTC.

The chain employs TRBV9 and TRBJ2-5; 10 nucleotides align to TRBD1. In germline, CDR1 is SGDLS, CDR2 YYNGEE. Trimming at V came to 4 bases and at J to 2 bases, leaving 5 bases not matched to a gene. This CDR3 is built from 15 residues. In DNA, the CDR3 is TGTGCCAGCAGCCAAGGGACAGGGGCGCAAGAGACCCAGTACTTC. It is translated as CASSQGTGAQETQYF.

This chain links TRBV7-2 with TRBJ2-5, with 7 bases lining up with TRBD2. The CDR3 consists of 15 residues. With 0 bases clipped from V and 5 bases from J, the junction kept 6 bases outside the gene matches. In germline, CDR1 is SGHTA, CDR2 FQGNSA. CDR3 sequence: CASSLAGGARETQYF. In DNA form, the CDR3 reads TGTGCCAGCAGCTTAGCGGGAGGGGCGAGGGAGACCCAGTACTTC.

Only a few counts were recorded for this clonotype. This chain uses TRBV20-1 with TRBJ2-1; 9 bases are shared with TRBD1. Germline CDR1 and CDR2: DFQATT and SNEGSKA (reference sequence). V was clipped by 4 bases and J by 6 bases; unmatched bases: 13. This CDR3 is 16 amino acids long. The CDR3: CSATGQGRVLGNEQFF. CDR3 coding DNA: TGCAGTGCTACAGGACAGGGGAGGGTGCTCGGCAATGAGCAGTTCTTC.

This clonotype was detected only a few times. The chain employs TRBV7-2 and TRBJ2-5; TRBD2 agrees at 9 bases. Germline V gene sequence: CDR1 SGHTA, CDR2 FQGNSA. CDR3 length equals 15 residues. Germline trimming cut 5 bases from V and 7 bases from J; bases unmatched to any gene: 11. CDR3 in amino acids: CASSLRAGGQRTQYF. CDR3 bases: TGTGCCAGCAGCCTGAGGGCGGGGGGGCAACGGACCCAGTACTTC.

The rearrangement joins TRBV6-2 or TRBV6-3 to TRBJ1-1; D is perhaps TRBD1 (5 bases). The CDR3 is 13 residues long. The germline V and J ends were trimmed by 5 bases and 7 bases, with 14 bases remaining between them. The germline V gene encodes CDR1 MNHEY and CDR2 SVGEGT. DNA of the CDR3: TGTGCCAGCAGTCCCTGGGGGGACCTTGAAGCTTTCTTT. It translates to CASSPWGDLEAFF.

This clonotype has at least ten counts. The J gene is TRBJ2-7, the V gene TRBV29-1, with 9 bases aligning to TRBD2. The germline gives CDR1 SQVTM, CDR2 ANQGSEA. This CDR3 has 12 amino acids. J gave up 5 bases and V 7 bases, and 6 bases lay outside the gene matches. For the CDR3, the DNA is TGCAGCGCATTAGCGGGAGACCACGAGCAGTACTTC. Amino acid sequence: CSALAGDHEQYF.

V usage is TRBV5-1 and J usage is TRBJ2-3; D ambiguous. V was clipped by 0 bases and J by 4 bases, with 9 bases between them. The CDR3 has 14 residues. CDR1 and CDR2 from the germline V gene are SGHRS and YFSETQ. The CDR3, as DNA: TGCGCCAGCAGCTTGGCCGTAGACTCAGATACGCAGTATTTT. Its translation is CASSLAVDSDTQYF.

The genes are TRBV6-1 and TRBJ2-1, with D perhaps assigned TRBD1 or TRBD2 (6 bases each). The CDR3 loop spans 16 amino acids. Germline V gives CDR1 MNHNS, CDR2 SASEGT. Trimming left V 2 bases short and J 0 bases short, with 11 bases between. The CDR3 coding sequence is TGTGCCAGCAGTGAAACCGGGGGCGCCTCCTACAATGAGCAGTTCTTC. It encodes CASSETGGASYNEQFF.

The sample holds a few counts of this clonotype. The rearrangement links TRBV5-1 to TRBJ2-5; weak D call: TRBD2 (6 bases). There are 16 residues in the CDR3. Germline V gives CDR1 SGHRS, CDR2 YFSETQ. V dropped 3 bases and J dropped 2 bases, with 17 bases sitting between them. The CDR3 spells CASSSRPWRGQETQYF. The DNA for the CDR3 is TGCGCCAGCAGCTCCCGCCCTTGGAGGGGACAAGAGACCCAGTACTTC. The variable domain in full, with the rest retrieved from reference TRBV5-1 and TRBJ2-5, is KAGVTQTPRYLIKTRGQQVTLSCSPISGHRSVSWYQQTPGQGLQFLFEYFSETQRNKGNFPGRFSGRQFSNSRSEMNVSTLELGDSALYLCASSSRPWRGQETQYFGPGTRLLVL.

This clonotype was observed at least ten times. This chain connects TRBV5-1 to TRBJ2-1; D perhaps matches TRBD2 (5 bases). The CDR3 totals 14 residues. Looked up from germline, CDR1 is SGHRS and CDR2 is YFSETQ. Trimming removed 3 bases from V and 9 bases from J, with 16 bases in between. The CDR3 protein is CASSWGEGWGEQFF. CDR3 nucleotides: TGCGCCAGCAGCTGGGGTGAGGGTTGGGGTGAGCAGTTCTTC.

This clonotype was counted at least ten times. The V and J genes are TRBV12-3 or TRBV12-4 and TRBJ2-3, with a possible D match to TRBD2 (6 bases). The CDR3 loop spans 16 amino acids. Trimming took off 6 bases at V and 4 bases at J, with 20 bases between the two ends. DNA of the CDR3: TGTGCCAGCAGCGCCAGCGGGTCCCGGGCCGCAGATACGCAGTATTTT. Translated, it gives CASSASGSRAADTQYF.

This clonotype was seen only a few times. The rearrangement uses TRBV9 and TRBJ2-1; TRBD2 matches 10 bases. Unmatched junction bases numbered 9, after V lost 6 bases and J lost 0 bases. CDR3 length: 17 residues. CDR1 is SGDLS, CDR2 YYNGEE, per germline. The CDR3 loop reads CASTKDSGRSSYNEQFF. The CDR3 region has the DNA TGTGCCAGCACCAAGGATAGCGGGAGGAGCTCCTACAATGAGCAGTTCTTC. Supplemented by reference TRBV9 and TRBJ2-1, the full variable domain reads DSGVTQTPKHLITATGQRVTLRCSPRSGDLSVYWYQQSLDQGLQFLIQYYNGEERAKGNILERFSAQQFPDLHSELNLSSLELGDSALYFCASTKDSGRSSYNEQFFGPGTRLTVL.

This clonotype was observed many times. The J gene is TRBJ2-7, the V gene TRBV29-1; no clear D. The CDR3 extends over 11 amino acids. Trimming removed 7 bases from V and 7 bases from J, with 14 bases in between. Germline V gene sequence: CDR1 SQVTM, CDR2 ANQGSEA. The CDR3 reads CSAWAEREQYF. In nucleotides, the CDR3 is TGCAGCGCCTGGGCCGAACGGGAGCAGTACTTC.

As concerns this clonotype: One base away lies a much larger clone, so this may be a sequencing read error. This chain connects TRBV9 to TRBJ2-2, with D perhaps matching TRBD1 or TRBD2 (5 bases each). The CDR3 has 13 amino acids. V lost 6 bases, J lost 4 bases, and 10 bases lay in between. The germline gives CDR1 SGDLS, CDR2 YYNGEE. This chain's CDR3 is CASKAGSTGELFF. CDR3 sequence (DNA): TGTGCCAGCAAGGCAGGGAGCACCGGGGAGCTGTTTTTT.

The chain employs TRBV20-1 and TRBJ2-7, with D unclear. The ends were cut back, 8 bases at V and 6 bases at J, with 14 bases in the middle. Germline V gene sequence: CDR1 DFQATT, CDR2 SNEGSKA (reference sequence). This CDR3 has 11 residues. The CDR3 nucleotides are TGCAGTACTCAATACCTGGGCGAGCAGTACTTC. Translated, it gives CSTQYLGEQYF.

The chain employs TRBV7-2 and TRBJ2-2; TRBD2 matches at 9 bases. V was clipped by 6 bases and J by 5 bases; unmatched bases: 7. Germline V lookup: CDR1 SGHTA, CDR2 FQGNSA. The CDR3 contains 15 residues. CDR3 nucleotide sequence: TGTGCCAGCAGATCCGGGACTAGCCTAACCGGGGAGCTGTTTTTT. Amino acids: CASRSGTSLTGELFF.

This clonotype showed up just a few times. This chain joins TRBV7-2 and TRBJ2-5, with 10 bases identical to TRBD2. The V segment lost 5 bases and the J segment 3 bases; nucleotides outside the gene matches: 3. The CDR3 sequence is 14 residues long. CDR1 SGHTA and CDR2 FQGNSA come from the germline V gene. CDR3 bases: TGTGCCAGCAGCGTACTAGCGGGGAAAGAGACCCAGTACTTC. Its translation: CASSVLAGKETQYF.

V and J are TRBV4-2 and TRBJ2-3; D call uncertain. The germline V and J ends were trimmed by 1 base and 4 bases, with 15 bases remaining between them. The CDR3 is made up of 16 amino acids. CDR1 is LGHNA, CDR2 YNFKEQ, per germline. The DNA of the CDR3 is TGTGCCAGCAGCCAAGTTAGTTTATTGTTTTCAGATACGCAGTATTTT. Its protein product is CASSQVSLLFSDTQYF.

The V call is TRBV4-2, the J call TRBJ2-7; D unclear. V lost 0 bases to trimming and J lost 3 bases, with 6 bases between them. This CDR3 spans 13 amino acids. The germline V gene has CDR1 LGHNA and CDR2 YNFKEQ. CDR3: CASSQESFYEQYF. CDR3 nucleotides: TGTGCCAGCAGCCAAGAATCGTTCTACGAGCAGTACTTC.

The chain employs TRBV6-1 and TRBJ1-5; no reliable D call. This CDR3 spans 15 amino acids. CDR1 is MNHNS and CDR2 is SASEGT in the germline V gene. V was trimmed by 1 base and J by 0 bases, leaving 7 bases between them. This chain's CDR3 is CASSEGITSNQPQHF. Written as DNA, the CDR3 is TGTGCCAGCAGTGAAGGAATAACTAGCAATCAGCCCCAGCATTTT.

This clonotype was found a few times. The chain uses TRBV20-1 and TRBJ2-1, with D possibly matching TRBD1 (5 bases). V was pared by 0 bases and J by 1 base, with 10 bases between. The CDR3 runs to 15 residues. Germline loops: CDR1 DFQATT, CDR2 SNEGSKA (reference sequence). Here the CDR3 reads CSARDSGFSYNEQFF. CDR3 bases: TGCAGTGCTAGAGATTCAGGGTTTTCCTACAATGAGCAGTTCTTC.

This clonotype was recorded a few times. The chain carries TRBV7-2 and TRBJ2-5, with 11 bases that match TRBD2. Germline V gives CDR1 SGHTA, CDR2 FQGNSA. The trim removed 0 bases at V and 1 base at J, leaving 1 base unmatched. The CDR3 length is 16 residues. Here the CDR3 DNA reads TGTGCCAGCAGCTTAGCTAGCGGGGGGGTCCAAGAGACCCAGTACTTC. It yields the protein CASSLASGGVQETQYF.

This sequence joins TRBV2 and TRBJ2-5, with a tentative D call TRBD2 (5 bases). The CDR3 has 12 amino acids. From germline, CDR1 is SNHLY and CDR2 FYNNEI. Trimming stripped 3 bases from V and 5 bases from J, with 7 bases between. CDR3 in DNA: TGTGCCAGCAGTGAGCGGAGGGAGACCCAGTACTTC. It encodes CASSERRETQYF.

This clonotype appeared many times. V is TRBV10-1 and J is TRBJ2-5; 7 nucleotides match TRBD1. The CDR3 sequence is 14 residues long. The germline gives CDR1 WNHNN, CDR2 SYGVQD (reference sequence). After removal of 0 bases from V and 3 bases from J, the junction contained 1 base not matched to a gene. The CDR3 DNA reads TGCGCCAGCAGTGAGTCGGGGACAGAAGAGACCCAGTACTTC. Its translation: CASSESGTEETQYF.

This clonotype was seen more than once but under ten times. The chain uses TRBV6-1 and TRBJ2-2; unclear D gene. Germline CDR1 is MNHNS and CDR2 is SASEGT. Trimming took off 4 bases at V and 6 bases at J, with 12 bases between the two ends. There are 14 residues in the CDR3. CDR3 protein: CASSAFQVPGELFF. For the CDR3, the DNA is TGTGCCAGCAGTGCGTTCCAGGTCCCCGGGGAGCTGTTTTTT.

The chain carries TRBV29-1 and TRBJ2-1; D ambiguous. The CDR3 loop spans 14 amino acids. V dropped 6 bases and J dropped 4 bases, with 16 bases sitting between them. Germline V CDR1 and CDR2: SQVTM, ANQGSEA. CDR3 sequence reads: CSVRGRITYNEQFF. The CDR3 nucleotides are TGCAGCGTCCGCGGACGGATAACTTACAATGAGCAGTTCTTC.